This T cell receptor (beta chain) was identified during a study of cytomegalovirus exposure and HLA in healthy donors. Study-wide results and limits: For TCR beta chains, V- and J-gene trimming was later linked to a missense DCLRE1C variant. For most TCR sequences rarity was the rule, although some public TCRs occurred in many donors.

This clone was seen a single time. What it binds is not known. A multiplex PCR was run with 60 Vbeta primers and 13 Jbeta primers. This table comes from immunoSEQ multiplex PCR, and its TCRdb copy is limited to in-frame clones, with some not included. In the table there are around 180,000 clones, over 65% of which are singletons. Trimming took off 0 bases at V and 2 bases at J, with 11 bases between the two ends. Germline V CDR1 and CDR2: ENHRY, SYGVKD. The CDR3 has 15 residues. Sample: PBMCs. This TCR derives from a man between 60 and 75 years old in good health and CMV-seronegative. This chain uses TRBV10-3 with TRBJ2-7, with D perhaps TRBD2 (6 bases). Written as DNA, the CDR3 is TGTGCCATCAGTGAGTCGTTCAGGACTACCTACGAGCAGTACTTC. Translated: CAISESFRTTYEQYF.